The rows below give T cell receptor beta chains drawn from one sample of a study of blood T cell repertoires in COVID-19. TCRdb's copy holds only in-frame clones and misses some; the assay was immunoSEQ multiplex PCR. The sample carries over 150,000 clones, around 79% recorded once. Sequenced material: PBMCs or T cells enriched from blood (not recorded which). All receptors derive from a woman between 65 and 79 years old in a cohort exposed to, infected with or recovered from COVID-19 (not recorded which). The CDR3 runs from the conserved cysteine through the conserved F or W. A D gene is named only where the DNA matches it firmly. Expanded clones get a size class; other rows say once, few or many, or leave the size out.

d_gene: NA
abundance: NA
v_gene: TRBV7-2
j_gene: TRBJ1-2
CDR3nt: TGTGCCAGCAGCTTAGTAGCCCCGGGGGTAAGAGGCTACACCTTC
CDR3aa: CASSLVAPGVRGYTF

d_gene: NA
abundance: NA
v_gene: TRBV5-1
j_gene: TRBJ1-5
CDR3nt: TGCGCCAGCAGCTTGGCGCCAGGGAGCAATCAGCCCCAGCATTTT
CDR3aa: CASSLAPGSNQPQHF

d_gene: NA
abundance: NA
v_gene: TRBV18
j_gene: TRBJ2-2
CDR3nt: TGTGCCAGCTCACCACCTAGCGGGGAGCTGTTTTTT
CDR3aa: CASSPPSGELFF

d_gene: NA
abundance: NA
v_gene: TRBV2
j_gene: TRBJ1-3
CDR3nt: TGTGCCAGCCTAGACAGCTTGGGAAACACCATATATTTT
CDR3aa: CASLDSLGNTIYF

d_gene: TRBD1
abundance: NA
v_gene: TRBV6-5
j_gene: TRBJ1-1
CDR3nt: TGTGCCAGCAAAGGGACAGGGGGTCGGACTGAAGCTTTCTTT
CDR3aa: CASKGTGGRTEAFF

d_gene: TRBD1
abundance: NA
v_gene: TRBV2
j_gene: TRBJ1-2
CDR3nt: TGTGCCAGCAGTCTACAGGGGACCGATGGCTACACCTTC
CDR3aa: CASSLQGTDGYTF

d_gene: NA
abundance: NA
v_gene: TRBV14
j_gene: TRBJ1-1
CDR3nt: TGTGCCAGCAGCCAAGTAGGCCCGGGGGGCATGAACACTGAAGCTTTCTTT
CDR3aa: CASSQVGPGGMNTEAFF

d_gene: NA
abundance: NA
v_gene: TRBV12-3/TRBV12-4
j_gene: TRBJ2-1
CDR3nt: TGTGCCAGCAGTCACACCTACAATGAGCAGTTCTTC
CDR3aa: CASSHTYNEQFF

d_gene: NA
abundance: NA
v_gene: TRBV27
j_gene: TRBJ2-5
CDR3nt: TGTGCCAGCAGTTTATGGTCTAAGCGTCGGGGGCAAGAGACCCAGTACTTC
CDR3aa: CASSLWSKRRGQETQYF

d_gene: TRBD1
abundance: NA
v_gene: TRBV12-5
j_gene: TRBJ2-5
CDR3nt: TGTGCTAGTGGTTTGAACAGGGGGGAGACCCAGTACTTC
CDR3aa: CASGLNRGETQYF

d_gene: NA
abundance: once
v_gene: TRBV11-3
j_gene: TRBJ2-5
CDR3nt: TGTGCCAGCAGCCCCACGTCCCGGGAGACCCAGTACTTC
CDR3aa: CASSPTSRETQYF

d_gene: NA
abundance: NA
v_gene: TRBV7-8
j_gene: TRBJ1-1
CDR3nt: TGTGCCAGCAGCTTACAAGCAGGACTTAACACTGAAGCTTTCTTT
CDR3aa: CASSLQAGLNTEAFF

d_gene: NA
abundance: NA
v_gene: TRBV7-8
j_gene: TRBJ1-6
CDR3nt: TGTGCCAGCAGTAAGACAGTGACGGATAATTCACCCCTCCACTTT
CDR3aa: CASSKTVTDNSPLHF

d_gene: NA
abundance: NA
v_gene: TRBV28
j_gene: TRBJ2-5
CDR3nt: TGTGCCAGCAGTTTGTCGGTGGCTTCGGAAGACGGGGAGACCCAGTACTTC
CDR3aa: CASSLSVASEDGETQYF

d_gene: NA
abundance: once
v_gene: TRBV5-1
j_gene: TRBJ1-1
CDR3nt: TGCGCCAGCAGCTTGGAGTCAGTCACTGAAGCTTTCTTT
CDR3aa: CASSLESVTEAFF

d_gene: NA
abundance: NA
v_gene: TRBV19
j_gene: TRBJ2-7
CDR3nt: TGTGCCAGTAGTATCCCGGGGTACGAGCAGTACTTC
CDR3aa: CASSIPGYEQYF

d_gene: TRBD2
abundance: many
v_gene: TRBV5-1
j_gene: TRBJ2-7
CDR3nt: TGCGCCAGCAGCCCGACTAGCGGGATCTACGAGCAGTACTTC
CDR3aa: CASSPTSGIYEQYF

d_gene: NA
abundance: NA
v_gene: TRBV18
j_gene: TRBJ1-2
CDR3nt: TGTGCCAGCTCACCAGTGGCTGACAGTAGCTATGGCTACACCTTC
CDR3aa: CASSPVADSSYGYTF

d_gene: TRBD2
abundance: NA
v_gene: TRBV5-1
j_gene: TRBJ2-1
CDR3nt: TGCGCCAGCAGCTCGGACCTAGCGGAGGTAGGGCAGTTCTTC
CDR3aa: CASSSDLAEVGQFF

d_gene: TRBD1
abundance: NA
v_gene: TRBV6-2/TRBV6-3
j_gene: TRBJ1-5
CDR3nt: TGTGCCAGCAGTTACACAGGGGGTCAGCCCCAGCATTTT
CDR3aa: CASSYTGGQPQHF

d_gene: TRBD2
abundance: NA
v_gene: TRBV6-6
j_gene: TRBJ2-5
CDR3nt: TGTGCCAGCACCGCCGGACTAGCGGGAGCCGAGACCCAGTACTTC
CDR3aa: CASTAGLAGAETQYF

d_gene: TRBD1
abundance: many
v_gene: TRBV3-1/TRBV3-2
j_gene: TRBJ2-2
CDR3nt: TGTGCCAGCAGCCAGGAGGGGACAGGGAACACCGGGGAGCTGTTTTTT
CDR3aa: CASSQEGTGNTGELFF

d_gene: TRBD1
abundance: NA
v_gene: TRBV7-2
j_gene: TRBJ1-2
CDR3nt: TGTGCCAGCAGCTCCTTAGACAGGGTCGGTTATGGCTACACCTTC
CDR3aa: CASSSLDRVGYGYTF

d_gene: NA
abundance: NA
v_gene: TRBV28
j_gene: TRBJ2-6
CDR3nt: TGTGCCAGCAGTATGGGCGAGGGATGGGCCAACGTCCTGACTTTC
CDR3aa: CASSMGEGWANVLTF

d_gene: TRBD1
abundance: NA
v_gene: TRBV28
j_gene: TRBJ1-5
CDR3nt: TGTGCCAGCAGTTTATTATCCGACAGGGCATATAGCAATCAGCCCCAGCATTTT
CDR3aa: CASSLLSDRAYSNQPQHF

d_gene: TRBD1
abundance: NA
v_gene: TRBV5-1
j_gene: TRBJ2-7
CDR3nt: TGCGCCAGCAGAACAGGGGTGAGCTCCTACGAGCAGTACTTC
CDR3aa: CASRTGVSSYEQYF

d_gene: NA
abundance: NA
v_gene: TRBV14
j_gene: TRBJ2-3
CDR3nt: TGTGCCAGCAGCCTGGTCCCGGGCACAGATACGCAGTATTTT
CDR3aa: CASSLVPGTDTQYF

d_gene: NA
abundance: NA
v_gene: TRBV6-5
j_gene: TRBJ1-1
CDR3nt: TGTGCCAGCAGTTCAGTCGGGGTGACTGAAGCTTTCTTT
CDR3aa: CASSSVGVTEAFF

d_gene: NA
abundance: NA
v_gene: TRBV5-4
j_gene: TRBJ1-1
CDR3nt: TGTGCCAGCAGGGTACAGGGAGGGGGGAACGCTGAAGCTTTCTTT
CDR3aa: CASRVQGGGNAEAFF

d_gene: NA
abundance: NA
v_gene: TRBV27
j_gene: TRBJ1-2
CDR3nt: TGTGCCAGCAGTTTATCGCGGCAGAACTATGGCTACACCTTC
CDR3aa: CASSLSRQNYGYTF

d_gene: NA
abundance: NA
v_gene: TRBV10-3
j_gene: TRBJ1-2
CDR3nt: TGTGCCACCTTTGAGAATTGGGGAGGGACCCGCAACTATGGCTACACCTTC
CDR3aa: CATFENWGGTRNYGYTF

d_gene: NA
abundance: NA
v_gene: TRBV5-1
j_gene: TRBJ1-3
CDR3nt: TGCGCCAGCAGCTTGGGGGGGCTTACTGGAAACACCATATATTTT
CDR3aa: CASSLGGLTGNTIYF

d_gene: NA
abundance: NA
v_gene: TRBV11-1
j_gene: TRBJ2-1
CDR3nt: TGTGCCAGCAGCTTAGCGCAAGGGGATGAGCAGTTCTTC
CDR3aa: CASSLAQGDEQFF

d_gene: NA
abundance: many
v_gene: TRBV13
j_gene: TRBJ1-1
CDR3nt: TGTGCCAGCAGCTTAGGACAGGCGACTGAAGCTTTCTTT
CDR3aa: CASSLGQATEAFF

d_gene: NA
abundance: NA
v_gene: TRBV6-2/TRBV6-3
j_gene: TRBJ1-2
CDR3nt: TGTGCCAGCAGTCCCCGGACACCCCGATTGGGCTACACCTTC
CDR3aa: CASSPRTPRLGYTF

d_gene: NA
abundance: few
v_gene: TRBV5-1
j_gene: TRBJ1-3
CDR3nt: TGCGCCAGCAGCCCGGGCGGAGGCGTCTCTGGAAACACCATATATTTT
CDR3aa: CASSPGGGVSGNTIYF

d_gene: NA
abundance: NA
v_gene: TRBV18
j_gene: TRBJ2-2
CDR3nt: TGTGCCAGCTCAGTTATCGAGACCGGGGAGCTGTTTTTT
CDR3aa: CASSVIETGELFF

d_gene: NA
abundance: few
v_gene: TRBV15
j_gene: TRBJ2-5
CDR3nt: TGTGCCACCAGCAGCGACCAGGGACATCCCGCCCAGAGGACCCAGTACTTC
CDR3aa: CATSSDQGHPAQRTQYF

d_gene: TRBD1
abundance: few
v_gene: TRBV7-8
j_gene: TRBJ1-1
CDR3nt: TGTGCCAGCAGCTTCGAAGGACAGGGAGGTACTGAAGCTTTCTTT
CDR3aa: CASSFEGQGGTEAFF

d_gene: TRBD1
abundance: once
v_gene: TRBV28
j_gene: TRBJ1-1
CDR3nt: TGTGCCAGCAGTAACAGGGGTTTTAAAGCTTTCTTT
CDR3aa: CASSNRGFKAFF

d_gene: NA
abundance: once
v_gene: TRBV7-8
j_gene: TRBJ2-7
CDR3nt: TGTGCCAGCAGCTTAGTCGAAACATACGAGCAGTACTTC
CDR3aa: CASSLVETYEQYF

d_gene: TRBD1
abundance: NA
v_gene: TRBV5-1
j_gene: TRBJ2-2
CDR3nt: TGCGCCAGCACCCCGGGACAGGGCGGCGGGGAGCTGTTTTTT
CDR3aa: CASTPGQGGGELFF

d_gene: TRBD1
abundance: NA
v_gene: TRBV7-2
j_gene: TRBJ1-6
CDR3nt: TGTGCCAGCAGCTCCGGGACAGCGATTATGAACTATAATTCACCCCTCCACTTT
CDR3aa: CASSSGTAIMNYNSPLHF

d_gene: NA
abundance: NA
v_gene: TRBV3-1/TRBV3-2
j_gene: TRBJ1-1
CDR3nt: TGTGCCAGCAGCCCCTCGTCGGTTACCAACACTGAAGCTTTCTTT
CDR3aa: CASSPSSVTNTEAFF

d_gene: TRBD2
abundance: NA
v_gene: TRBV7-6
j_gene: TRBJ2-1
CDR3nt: TGTGCCAGCAGCTTAATCGGGCTAGCGGGAATAGATGAGCAGTTCTTC
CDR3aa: CASSLIGLAGIDEQFF

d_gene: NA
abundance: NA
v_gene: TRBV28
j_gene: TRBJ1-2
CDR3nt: TGTGCCAGCAGTTTTCAGGGGCTGTCAGAAGGCTACACCTTC
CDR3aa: CASSFQGLSEGYTF

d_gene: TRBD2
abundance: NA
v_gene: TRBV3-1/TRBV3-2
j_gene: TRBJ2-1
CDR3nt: TGTGCCAGCAGCCAAGTGGGAGCTAGCGGGAGGAAGCAGTTCTTC
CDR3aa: CASSQVGASGRKQFF

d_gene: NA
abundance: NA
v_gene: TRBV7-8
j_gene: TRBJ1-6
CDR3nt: TGTGCCAGCAGATACGACAGCGGGTCACCCCTCCACTTT
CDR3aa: CASRYDSGSPLHF

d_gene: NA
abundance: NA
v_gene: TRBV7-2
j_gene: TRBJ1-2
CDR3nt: TGTGCCAGCAGCTTAGTGGGAGGGGATGGCTACACCTTC
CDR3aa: CASSLVGGDGYTF

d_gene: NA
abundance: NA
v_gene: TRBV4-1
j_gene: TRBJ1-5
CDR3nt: TGCGCCAGCAGCAGGCCCGTCACAGGGACCAATCAGCCCCAGCATTTT
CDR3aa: CASSRPVTGTNQPQHF

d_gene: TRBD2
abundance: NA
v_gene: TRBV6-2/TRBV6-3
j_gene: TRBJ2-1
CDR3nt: TGTGCCAGCAGTTACTCGGGGACGGGAGGGCCTCTTGAGCAGTTCTTC
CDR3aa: CASSYSGTGGPLEQFF

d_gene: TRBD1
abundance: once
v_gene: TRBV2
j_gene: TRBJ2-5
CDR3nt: TGTGCCACCTCAGACAGGGGCGGACAAGAGACCCAGTACTTC
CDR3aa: CATSDRGGQETQYF

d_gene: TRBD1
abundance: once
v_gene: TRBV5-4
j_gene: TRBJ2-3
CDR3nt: TGTGCCAGCAGCCCATTACAGGGGTCCACAGATACGCAGTATTTT
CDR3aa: CASSPLQGSTDTQYF

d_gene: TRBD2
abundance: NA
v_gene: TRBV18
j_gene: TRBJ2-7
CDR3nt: TGTGCCAGCTCACCCGGCCTAGCGGGAAATGCCGAGCAGTACTTC
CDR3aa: CASSPGLAGNAEQYF